This entry features one T cell receptor (beta chain) sequence. This sample is drawn from a study of blood T cell repertoires in COVID-19. At the level of the study: Sites across the United States, Italy and Spain contributed samples from acute and convalescent COVID-19. T cells, B-cell-depleted T cells, or PBMCs provided the cDNA or gDNA that served as material.

TCRdb keeps only in-frame clones here, not all; method: immunoSEQ multiplex PCR. The repertoire holds 150,000 to 200,000 clones, around 82% seen once, with around a fifth in the top ten. Germline V CDR1 and CDR2: SGHDT, YYEEEE. The CDR3 runs 14 residues. V lost 7 bases, J lost 15 bases, and 26 bases lay in between. V is TRBV5-6 and J is TRBJ2-1, with a tentative D call TRBD1 (6 bases). This receptor was obtained from a woman between 65 and 79 years old who had recovered from COVID-19. Sequenced input: peripheral blood. The CDR3 nucleotides are TGTGCCAGCCATTCGGTAGGGGGTTATATGGTGCGGTTCTTC. It specifies CASHSVGGYMVRFF. Supplemented by reference TRBV5-6 and TRBJ2-1, the full variable domain reads DAGVTQSPTHLIKTRGQQVTLRCSPKSGHDTVSWYQQALGQGPQFIFQYYEEEERQRGNFPDRFSGHQFPNYSSELNVNALLLGDSALYLCASHSVGGYMVRFFGPGTRLTVL.